Shown below are 8 T cell receptor beta chains from a single sample sequenced in a study of Ad26.COV2.S vaccination and SARS-CoV-2 variants. Data came from immunoSEQ multiplex PCR; TCRdb stores just in-frame clones and leaves some out. This sample has about 350,000 clones, with approximately 90% found just once. Treatment specified: over 15 received Ad26.COV2.S at low or high dose, single or two shots; 5 received placebo; per-sample allocation not given. Specimens were obtained on day 63 following the first vaccine or placebo injection. The starting material was peripheral blood, obtained in a trial of Ad26.COV2.S vaccine versus placebo. The receptors were sampled from a person between 18 and 59 years old who received the Ad26.COV2.S COVID-19 vaccine or a placebo.

The chain uses TRBV2 and TRBJ1-5; the D gene is possibly TRBD1 (5 bases). Trimming removed 4 bases from V and 5 bases from J, with 9 bases in between. In germline, CDR1 is SNHLY, CDR2 FYNNEI. The length of the CDR3 is 13 residues. The CDR3 DNA sequence: TGTGCCAGCAGTGCGAGGGGCGATCAGCCCCAGCATTTT. It specifies CASSARGDQPQHF.

This clone was counted a few times. The chain joins TRBV18 to TRBJ1-2, with D perhaps TRBD1 (6 bases). This CDR3 is built from 12 residues. CDR1 and CDR2 (germline): KGHSH, LQKENI. V lost 6 bases, J lost 6 bases, and 11 bases lay in between. The CDR3 DNA sequence: TGTGCCAGCTCTAACTCAGGGGATGGCTACACCTTC. Amino acid sequence: CASSNSGDGYTF. Together with reference TRBV18 and TRBJ1-2, the CDR3 gives the full variable domain: NAGVMQNPRHLVRRRGQEARLRCSPMKGHSHVYWYRQLPEEGLKFMVYLQKENIIDESGMPKERFSAEFPKEGPSILRIQQVVRGDSAAYFCASSNSGDGYTFGSGTRLTVV.

The V gene is TRBV3-1 (or the pseudogene TRBV3-2), the J gene TRBJ2-5; 14 bases agree with TRBD2. Trimming at V came to 4 bases and at J to 5 bases, leaving 9 bases not matched to a gene. The CDR3 runs to 17 residues. CDR1 is LGHDT, CDR2 YNNKEL, per germline (reference sequence). CDR3 in DNA: TGTGCCAGCAGCCTAATGGGGACTAGCGGGAGCGACGAGACCCAGTACTTC. Protein: CASSLMGTSGSDETQYF.

The chain couples TRBV5-8 to TRBJ2-1; 9 bases fit TRBD2. After removal of 4 bases from V and 0 bases from J, the junction contained 11 bases not matched to a gene. Germline V CDR1 and CDR2: SGHTS, YDEGEE. This CDR3 is built from 18 residues. CDR3 DNA sequence: TGTGCCAGCAGCCCCGGGACTAGCTCATTAAGCTCCTACAATGAGCAGTTCTTC. It specifies CASSPGTSSLSSYNEQFF.

This chain uses TRBV6-1 with TRBJ2-5; no reliable D call. This CDR3 is 15 amino acids long. CDR1 is MNHNS and CDR2 is SASEGT in the germline V gene. V shed 0 bases and J shed 5 bases, with 13 bases lying between them. For the CDR3, the DNA is TGTGCCAGCAGTGAAGCGCTGGCAGGTCGGGAGACCCAGTACTTC. Amino acid sequence: CASSEALAGRETQYF.

V is TRBV5-6 and J is TRBJ2-4; D is tentatively TRBD1 or TRBD2 (6 bases each). Germline CDR1 is SGHDT and CDR2 is YYEEEE. The CDR3 is 13 residues long. V was trimmed by 1 base and J by 8 bases, leaving 10 bases between them. CDR3 sequence reads: CASSLKGGHIQYF. Here the CDR3 DNA reads TGTGCCAGCAGCTTGAAGGGGGGTCACATTCAGTACTTC.

The V gene is TRBV18, the J gene TRBJ1-6, with D unclear. CDR1 KGHSH and CDR2 LQKENI come from the germline V gene. Trimming removed 3 bases from V and 4 bases from J, with 7 bases in between. CDR3 length: 14 amino acids. CDR3: CASSPDLYNSPLHF. In DNA, the CDR3 is TGTGCCAGCTCACCGGACCTTTATAATTCACCCCTCCACTTT.

This chain uses TRBV27 with TRBJ2-1; D is possibly TRBD1 or TRBD2 (5 bases each). V was pared by 6 bases and J by 1 base, with 10 bases between. CDR3 length: 14 amino acids. Germline V gene data show CDR1 as MNHEY and CDR2 as SMNVEV (reference sequence). CDR3 loop: CASRRDVSYNEQFF. The CDR3 region has the DNA TGTGCCAGCAGGAGGGACGTATCCTACAATGAGCAGTTCTTC.